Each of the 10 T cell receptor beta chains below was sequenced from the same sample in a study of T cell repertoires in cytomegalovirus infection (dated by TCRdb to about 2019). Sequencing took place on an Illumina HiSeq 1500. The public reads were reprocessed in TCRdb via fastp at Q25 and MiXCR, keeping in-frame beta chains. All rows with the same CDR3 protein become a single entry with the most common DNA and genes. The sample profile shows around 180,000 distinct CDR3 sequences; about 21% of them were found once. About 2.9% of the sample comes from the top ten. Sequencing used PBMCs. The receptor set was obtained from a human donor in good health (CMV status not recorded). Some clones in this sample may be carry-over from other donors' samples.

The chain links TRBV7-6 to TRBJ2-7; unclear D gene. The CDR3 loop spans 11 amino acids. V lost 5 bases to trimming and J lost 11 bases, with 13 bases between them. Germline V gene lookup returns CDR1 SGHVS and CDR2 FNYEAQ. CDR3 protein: CASSRLVQKYF. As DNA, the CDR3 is TGTGCCAGCAGCCGCCTCGTCCAGAAGTACTTC.

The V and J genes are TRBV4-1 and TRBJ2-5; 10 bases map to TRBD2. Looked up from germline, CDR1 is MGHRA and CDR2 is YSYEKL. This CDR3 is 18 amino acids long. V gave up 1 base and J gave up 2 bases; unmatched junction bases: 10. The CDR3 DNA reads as TGCGCCAGCAGCCAAGGTCAAACAAGCGGGGGGGCTCAAGAGACCCAGTACTTC. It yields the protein CASSQGQTSGGAQETQYF.

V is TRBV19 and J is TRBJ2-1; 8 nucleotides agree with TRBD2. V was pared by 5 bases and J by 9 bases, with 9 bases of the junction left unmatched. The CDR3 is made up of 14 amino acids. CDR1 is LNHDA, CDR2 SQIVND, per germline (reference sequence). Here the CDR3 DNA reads TGTGCCAGTAGTCCGGGACTAGGCTGGGGTGAGCAGTTCTTC. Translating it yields CASSPGLGWGEQFF.

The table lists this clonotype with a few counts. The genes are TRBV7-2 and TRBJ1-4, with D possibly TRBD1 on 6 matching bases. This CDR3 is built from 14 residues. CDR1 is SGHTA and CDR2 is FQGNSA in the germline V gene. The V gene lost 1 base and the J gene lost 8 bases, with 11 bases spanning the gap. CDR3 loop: CASSLGGGTEKLFF. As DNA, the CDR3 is TGTGCCAGCAGCTTAGGAGGGGGAACCGAAAAACTGTTTTTT.

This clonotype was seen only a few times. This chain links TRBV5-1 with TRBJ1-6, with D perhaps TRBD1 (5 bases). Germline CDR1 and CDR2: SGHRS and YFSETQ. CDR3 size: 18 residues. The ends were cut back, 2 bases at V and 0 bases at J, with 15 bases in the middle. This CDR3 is CASSFTSRDGSYNSPLHF. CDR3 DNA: TGCGCCAGCAGCTTTACCAGTAGGGACGGCTCCTATAATTCACCCCTCCACTTT.

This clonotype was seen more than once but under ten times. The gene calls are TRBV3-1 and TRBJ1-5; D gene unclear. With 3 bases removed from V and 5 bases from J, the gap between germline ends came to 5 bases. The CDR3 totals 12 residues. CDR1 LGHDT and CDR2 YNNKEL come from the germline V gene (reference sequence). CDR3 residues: CASSQLDQPQHF. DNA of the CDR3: TGTGCCAGCAGCCAGCTGGATCAGCCCCAGCATTTT.

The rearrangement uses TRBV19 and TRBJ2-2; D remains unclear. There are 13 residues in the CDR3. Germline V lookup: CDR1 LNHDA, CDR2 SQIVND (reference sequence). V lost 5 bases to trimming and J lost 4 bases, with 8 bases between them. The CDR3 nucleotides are TGTGCCAGTAGTTCGTCCTTCACCGGGGAGCTGTTTTTT. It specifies CASSSSFTGELFF.

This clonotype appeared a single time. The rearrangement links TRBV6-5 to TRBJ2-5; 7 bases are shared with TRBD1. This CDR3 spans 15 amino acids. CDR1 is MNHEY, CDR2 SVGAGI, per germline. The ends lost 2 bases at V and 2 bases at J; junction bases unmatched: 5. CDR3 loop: CASSYGTGVQETQYF. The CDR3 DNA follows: TGTGCCAGCAGTTACGGTACAGGGGTACAAGAGACCCAGTACTTC.

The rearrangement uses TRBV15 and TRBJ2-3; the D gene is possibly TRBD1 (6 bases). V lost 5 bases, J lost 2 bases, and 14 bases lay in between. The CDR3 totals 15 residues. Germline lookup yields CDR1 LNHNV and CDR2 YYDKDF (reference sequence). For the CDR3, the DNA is TGTGCCACCAGCCGATACGGACAGACCACAGATACGCAGTATTTT. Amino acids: CATSRYGQTTDTQYF.

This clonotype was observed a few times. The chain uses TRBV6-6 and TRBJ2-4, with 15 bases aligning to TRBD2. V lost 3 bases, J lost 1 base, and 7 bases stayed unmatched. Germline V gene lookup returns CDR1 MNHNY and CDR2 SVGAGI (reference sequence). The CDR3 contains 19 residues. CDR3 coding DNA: TGTGCCAGCAGTTATGGACTAGCGGGGGGGCAGGGGGCCAAAAACATTCAGTACTTC. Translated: CASSYGLAGGQGAKNIQYF.